The 10 T cell receptor beta chains below come from one sample, sequenced in a study of cytomegalovirus exposure and HLA in healthy donors. 60 Vbeta and 13 Jbeta primers were used in PCR. Repertoires were generated with immunoSEQ multiplex PCR, while TCRdb's copy carries only in-frame clones and drops some. Found here are some 150,000 clones, less than 80% of them singletons; the top ten hold about 2.2%. The sequencing input was PBMCs. These receptors came from a man aged 35-49 years in good health and CMV-seronegative.

As DNA, the CDR3 is TGTGCCAGCAGTCGGACACTGGGGTCGTCCGGGGAGCTGTTTTTT. It is translated as CASSRTLGSSGELFF. The chain employs TRBV2 and TRBJ2-2, with TRBD1 as a possible D gene (5 bases). The V gene's germline CDR1 is SNHLY and CDR2 FYNNEI. The CDR3 extends over 15 amino acids. Trimming took off 5 bases at V and 6 bases at J, with 16 bases between the two ends.

The chain combines TRBV21-1 with TRBJ2-3; the D call TRBD2 from the table was never checked on the DNA. TRBV21-1 is a pseudogene locus. The CDR3 loop spans 19 amino acids. In nucleotides, the CDR3 is TGTGCCAGCAGCAAAAGGGGAGTGGGGACTAGACCCTTCACAGATACGCAGTATTTT. Protein: CASSKRGVGTRPFTDTQYF.

This clone was picked up a small number of times. The V gene is TRBV5-1, the J gene TRBJ1-1, with 9 bases identical to TRBD1. The trim removed 0 bases at V and 5 bases at J, leaving 5 bases unmatched. CDR3 size: 15 residues. The germline V gene encodes CDR1 SGHRS and CDR2 YFSETQ. The CDR3 is CASSLGGQGVTEAFF. Here the CDR3 DNA reads TGCGCCAGCAGCTTGGGGGGACAGGGTGTGACTGAAGCTTTCTTT.

Comments on this clone: A junction end diverges from the germline sequence, so it may reflect a read error. The chain uses TRBV5-1 and TRBJ2-6, with a possible D match to TRBD1 (5 bases). The CDR3 covers 12 residues. CDR1 and CDR2 from the germline V gene are SGHRS and YFSETQ. CDR3 coding DNA: TGCGCCAGCAGCGGTGGGGCCAACGGCCTGACTTTC. Translating it yields CASSGGANGLTF. The full variable domain, its missing parts supplied by reference TRBV5-1 and TRBJ2-6, is KAGVTQTPRYLIKTRGQQVTLSCSPISGHRSVSWYQQTPGQGLQFLFEYFSETQRNKGNFPGRFSGRQFSNSRSEMNVSTLELGDSALYLCASSGGANGLTFGAGSRLTVL.

This clone was detected only once. The chain recombines TRBV19 with TRBJ1-2; the match to TRBD1 covers 8 bases. V shed 4 bases and J 3 bases; nucleotides not matched to a gene: 13. The germline V gene encodes CDR1 LNHDA and CDR2 SQIVND (reference sequence). This CDR3 has 17 residues. CDR3 DNA: TGTGCCAGTAGTACACACCAACCGGGACAGGATTACTATGGCTACACCTTC. Translated: CASSTHQPGQDYYGYTF.

This clone was seen only a few times. J is TRBJ2-2 and V is TRBV2; D might be TRBD2 (6 bases). This CDR3 has 13 residues. The germline V gene encodes CDR1 SNHLY and CDR2 FYNNEI. V was clipped by 8 bases and J by 6 bases, with 13 bases between them. The CDR3 region has the DNA TGTGCCAGCCGAGGGACTTCCCCCGGGGAGCTGTTTTTT. It yields the protein CASRGTSPGELFF.

The chain has TRBV11-2 and TRBJ2-3; tentatively, D is TRBD1 (6 bases). The V end was cut by 3 bases, the J end by 2 bases, with 12 bases between. CDR1 is SGHAT, CDR2 FQNNGV, per germline. This CDR3 comprises 15 residues. The CDR3 spells CASSFSGQPTDTQYF. CDR3 sequence (DNA): TGTGCCAGCAGCTTCAGCGGACAGCCCACAGATACGCAGTATTTT.

The chain employs TRBV5-1 and TRBJ2-6; the D gene is possibly TRBD1 (5 bases). Germline loops: CDR1 SGHRS, CDR2 YFSETQ. V was cut by 2 bases and J by 1 base, with 7 bases left in between. The CDR3 sequence is 15 residues long. CDR3 protein: CASSLDRSGANVLTF. The CDR3 region has the DNA TGCGCCAGCAGCTTAGACAGATCTGGGGCCAACGTCCTGACTTTC.

The V call is TRBV6-5, the J call TRBJ2-2; no firm D call. The CDR3 extends over 14 amino acids. V was shortened by 2 bases and J by 2 bases, with 6 bases between the two germline ends. Germline values: CDR1 MNHEY, CDR2 SVGAGI. The CDR3 here is CASSYMANTGELFF. The CDR3 DNA reads TGTGCCAGCAGTTACATGGCTAACACCGGGGAGCTGTTTTTT.

This clone occurred once. The chain links TRBV10-2 to TRBJ2-7; the match to TRBD2 covers 9 bases. This CDR3 contains 13 residues. Germline CDR1 WSHSY, CDR2 SAAADI. V trimming: 8 bases; J trimming: 2 bases; junction bases outside the gene matches: 4. The CDR3 sequence is CASRLAGPYEQYF. DNA for the CDR3: TGCGCCAGCCGGCTAGCGGGACCCTACGAGCAGTACTTC.